These 30 T cell receptor beta chains originate from one sample sequenced in a study of blood T cell repertoires in COVID-19 (dated by TCRdb to 2020 to 2021). Library creation used the immunoSEQ multiplex PCR assay. TCRdb holds this immuneACCESS table with in-frame rearrangements only. Some clones are missing; in checked studies, unresolved V genes explain under half, and the rest has no known cause. The sample profile shows 300,000 to 450,000 clones; roughly 87% of them were found once. The ten largest clones add up to approximately 0.99% of the sample. The sample taken for sequencing was PBMCs or T cells enriched from blood (not recorded which). Receptors originate from a woman in her thirties who had recovered from COVID-19.

The chain couples TRBV18 to TRBJ2-1; TRBD1 agrees at 7 bases. The germline CDR1 and CDR2 sequences are KGHSH and LQKENI. The CDR3 is 15 amino acids. The junction had 5 bases not matched to a gene; V was cut back by 2 bases and J by 4 bases. The chain's CDR3 is CASSPFGTDYNEQFF. The CDR3 bases are TGTGCCAGCTCACCATTCGGGACAGATTACAATGAGCAGTTCTTC. The full variable domain, with the rest looked up from reference TRBV18 and TRBJ2-1, is NAGVMQNPRHLVRRRGQEARLRCSPMKGHSHVYWYRQLPEEGLKFMVYLQKENIIDESGMPKERFSAEFPKEGPSILRIQQVVRGDSAAYFCASSPFGTDYNEQFFGPGTRLTVL.

The rearrangement uses TRBV5-8 and TRBJ2-5, with D perhaps TRBD2 (6 bases). The germline V gene has CDR1 SGHTS and CDR2 YDEGEE. The CDR3 sequence is 14 residues long. The V and J ends lost 4 bases and 1 base respectively, with 11 bases between them. The CDR3 region has the DNA TGTGCCAGCAGCCCCGGGACTTTCCAAGAGACCCAGTACTTC. It specifies CASSPGTFQETQYF.

The CDR3 DNA sequence: TGTGCCAGCAGCAGGACAGGGTCTGGAAACACCATATATTTT. This codes for CASSRTGSGNTIYF. V is TRBV5-6 and J is TRBJ1-3; 8 nucleotides line up with TRBD1. Trimming removed 4 bases from V and 1 base from J; junction bases left unmatched: 1. CDR1 and CDR2 from the germline V gene are SGHDT and YYEEEE. CDR3 size: 14 residues.

The rearrangement joins TRBV29-1 to TRBJ2-1; 8 positions match TRBD2. The CDR3 runs 16 residues. Germline trimming cut 4 bases from V and 5 bases from J; bases unmatched to any gene: 13. Looked up from germline, CDR1 is SQVTM and CDR2 is ANQGSEA. The CDR3 region has the DNA TGCAGCGTTGTTTCCAGCGGGGGTCTAACCGACAATGAGCAGTTCTTC. This codes for CSVVSSGGLTDNEQFF.

V usage is TRBV4-3 and J usage is TRBJ2-4; 7 nucleotides match TRBD2. The junction had 7 bases not matched to a gene; V was cut back by 0 bases and J by 8 bases. The CDR3 sequence is 15 residues long. Germline CDR1 reads LGHNA; CDR2 reads YSLEER. CDR3: CASSQDGLGGDIQYF. The CDR3 nucleotides read TGCGCCAGCAGCCAAGACGGTCTGGGGGGGGACATTCAGTACTTC.

V is TRBV9 and J is TRBJ1-4; perhaps TRBD1 as D (6 bases). Germline-derived CDR1 and CDR2 are SGDLS and YYNGEE. The V gene lost 7 bases and the J gene lost 8 bases, with 21 bases spanning the gap. The CDR3 extends over 15 amino acids. The CDR3 reads CASSVSGGQGEKLFF. CDR3 nucleotide sequence: TGTGCCAGCTCTGTCTCGGGGGGCCAGGGGGAAAAACTGTTTTTT.

The chain combines TRBV18 with TRBJ2-7, with 9 nucleotides matching TRBD1. CDR3 length: 16 residues. The germline gives CDR1 KGHSH, CDR2 LQKENI. V lost 2 bases, J lost 2 bases, and 7 bases stayed unmatched. The CDR3, as DNA: TGTGCCAGCTCACCAGTTGGACAGGGGCCTCCCTACGAGCAGTACTTC. Its protein product is CASSPVGQGPPYEQYF.

The chain joins TRBV2 to TRBJ2-7; 8 nucleotides align to TRBD2. The CDR3 contains 15 residues. Germline V CDR1 and CDR2: SNHLY, FYNNEI. Germline trimming cut 7 bases from V and 2 bases from J; bases unmatched to any gene: 10. CDR3 nucleotide sequence: TGTGCCAGCACCGGCGAGCGGGGGAACCCCTACGAGCAGTACTTC. As protein: CASTGERGNPYEQYF.

The chain is built from TRBV19 and TRBJ2-5, with 7 bases aligning to TRBD2. V was clipped by 4 bases and J by 4 bases; unmatched bases: 6. CDR1 and CDR2 (germline): LNHDA, SQIVND (reference sequence). The CDR3 length is 14 residues. The CDR3 coding sequence is TGTGCCAGTAGTACCTGGGGAGGGCCAGAGACCCAGTACTTC. Protein sequence: CASSTWGGPETQYF. The variable domain in full, completed from reference TRBV19 and TRBJ2-5, reads DGGITQSPKYLFRKEGQNVTLSCEQNLNHDAMYWYRQDPGQGLRLIYYSQIVNDFQKGDIAEGYSVSREKKESFPLTVTSAQKNPTAFYLCASSTWGGPETQYFGPGTRLLVL.

J is TRBJ2-7 and V is TRBV11-3; possible D gene TRBD2, 6 bases. Germline V gene data show CDR1 as SGHNT and CDR2 as YENEEA. This CDR3 has 14 amino acids. V lost 2 bases and J lost 2, with 10 bases in between. The CDR3 sequence: CASSLTTGAYEQYF. CDR3 sequence (DNA): TGTGCCAGCAGCTTAACGACGGGAGCCTACGAGCAGTACTTC.

V is TRBV7-2 and J is TRBJ2-1, with D possibly being TRBD1 (6 bases). Trimming stripped 2 bases from V and 13 bases from J, with 21 bases between. The CDR3 loop spans 15 amino acids. The germline V gene encodes CDR1 SGHTA and CDR2 FQGNSA. The CDR3 DNA follows: TGTGCCAGCAGCTTAATGGGGTCTGACAGGTTACCCCAGTTCTTC. This translates into CASSLMGSDRLPQFF.

The V gene is TRBV7-9, the J gene TRBJ2-7; TRBD1 is a possible D gene (5 bases). This CDR3 region has 13 residues. The V end lost 0 bases, the J end lost 6 bases, and 9 bases lay between the germline ends. Germline CDR1 SEHNR, CDR2 FQNEAQ (reference sequence). The CDR3 sequence: CASSLAQGVEQYF. The CDR3 DNA reads as TGTGCCAGCAGCTTAGCCCAGGGCGTCGAGCAGTACTTC.

V usage is TRBV5-1 and J usage is TRBJ2-5, with D perhaps TRBD1 (5 bases). Trimming pared 0 bases from V and 3 bases from J, leaving 12 bases between. This CDR3 comprises 15 residues. Per germline, CDR1 SGHRS and CDR2 YFSETQ. CDR3 protein: CASSLVSRAEETQYF. The CDR3 DNA sequence: TGCGCCAGCAGCTTGGTGTCCAGGGCCGAAGAGACCCAGTACTTC.

This chain uses TRBV7-2 with TRBJ1-6; 8 nucleotides match TRBD1. The CDR3 covers 15 residues. Germline V gives CDR1 SGHTA, CDR2 FQGNSA. Trimming took 1 base from V and 6 from J; bases not matched to a gene: 2. In DNA form, the CDR3 reads TGTGCCAGCAGCTTAGAGCAGGGGGCTAATTCACCCCTCCACTTT. This codes for CASSLEQGANSPLHF.

This clone has just one count. This chain connects TRBV7-8 to TRBJ2-2; 15 bases match TRBD2. Trimming took 3 bases from V and 3 from J; bases not matched to a gene: 5. CDR1 SGHVS and CDR2 FQNEAQ come from the germline V gene. The CDR3 covers 18 residues. CDR3 DNA: TGTGCCAGCAGCTTGTGGACTAGCGGGGGGGTTTACACCGGGGAGCTGTTTTTT. It codes for CASSLWTSGGVYTGELFF.

This chain joins TRBV3-1 (or the pseudogene TRBV3-2) and TRBJ1-6; tentative D call: TRBD1 (6 bases). The CDR3 covers 13 residues. Trimming took 4 bases from V and 10 from J, leaving 11 bases between them. The germline CDR1 and CDR2 sequences are LGHDT and YNNKEL (reference sequence). The CDR3 loop reads CASSPGVGSPLHF. CDR3 coding DNA: TGTGCCAGCAGCCCAGGGGTAGGATCACCCCTCCACTTT.

The chain links TRBV24-1 to TRBJ2-1; 13 bases agree with TRBD2. This CDR3 comprises 17 residues. The J segment lost 2 bases and the V segment lost 3 bases, leaving 3 bases of the junction unmatched. Germline loops: CDR1 KGHDR, CDR2 SFDVKD. The CDR3 loop reads CATSDPTSGGTYNEQFF. In DNA, the CDR3 is TGTGCCACCAGTGATCCGACTAGCGGGGGGACCTACAATGAGCAGTTCTTC.

The chain employs TRBV6-5 and TRBJ1-6, with 7 bases fitting TRBD1. CDR1 and CDR2 from the germline V gene are MNHEY and SVGAGI. The CDR3 loop spans 15 amino acids. The V and J ends lost 4 bases and 9 bases, in that order; junction bases with no gene match: 9. CDR3 sequence reads: CASSSSAGGISPLHF. The CDR3, as DNA: TGTGCCAGCAGTTCCTCGGCAGGGGGTATTTCACCCCTCCACTTT.

The chain carries TRBV2 and TRBJ2-2, with 8 positions matching TRBD1. The V gene end was trimmed by 6 bases and the J gene end by 6 bases; junction bases not matched to a gene: 9. CDR3 size: 15 residues. In germline, CDR1 is SNHLY, CDR2 FYNNEI. The CDR3 sequence: CASRQDRASAGELFF. The CDR3, as DNA: TGTGCCAGCAGACAGGACAGGGCTTCAGCCGGGGAGCTGTTTTTT.

Only one count was recorded for this clone. The rearrangement uses TRBV2 and TRBJ2-3; D is possibly TRBD1 (5 bases). Trimming cost V 9 bases and J 3 bases, with 13 bases left between them. This CDR3 is built from 13 residues. CDR1 and CDR2 (germline): SNHLY, FYNNEI. The CDR3 DNA reads as TGTGCCAGTTTCCGCAGGGTTACAGATACGCAGTATTTT. Translation gives CASFRRVTDTQYF.

Only one count was recorded for this clone. This chain uses TRBV5-1 with TRBJ2-1, with 13 positions matching TRBD2. CDR1 is SGHRS and CDR2 is YFSETQ in the germline V gene. The CDR3 loop spans 14 amino acids. V dropped 3 bases and J dropped 7; count of bases not matched to a gene: 1. The CDR3 is CASSSGLAGNEQFF. The CDR3 coding sequence is TGCGCCAGCAGCTCGGGACTAGCGGGGAATGAGCAGTTCTTC. The full variable domain, rest sourced from reference TRBV5-1 and TRBJ2-1, is KAGVTQTPRYLIKTRGQQVTLSCSPISGHRSVSWYQQTPGQGLQFLFEYFSETQRNKGNFPGRFSGRQFSNSRSEMNVSTLELGDSALYLCASSSGLAGNEQFFGPGTRLTVL.

The genes are TRBV5-3 and TRBJ2-7; no definite D call. TRBV5-3 is annotated as an ORF whose role is uncertain. The CDR3 sequence is 15 residues long. Between the trimmed V and J ends, which lost 0 bases and 1 base, there was a span of 11 bases. CDR3 sequence reads: CARSLVPQQSYEQYF. The CDR3, as DNA: TGTGCCAGAAGCTTGGTCCCACAGCAATCCTACGAGCAGTACTTC.

With regard to this clone: This may be a read error, as it is one base from a much larger clone. Additional DNA sequences in this sample encode the identical CDR3. The chain carries TRBV28 and TRBJ1-5; a possible D gene is TRBD1 (5 bases). The CDR3 sequence is 12 residues long. The ends were cut back, 2 bases at V and 9 bases at J, with 8 bases in the middle. Looked up from germline, CDR1 is MDHEN and CDR2 is SYDVKM. CDR3 region: CASSLQGRPQHF. The CDR3 coding sequence is TGTGCCAGCAGTTTACAGGGTCGGCCCCAGCATTTT. Using reference TRBV28 and TRBJ1-5 for the parts outside the CDR3, the full variable domain is DVKVTQSSRYLVKRTGEKVFLECVQDMDHENMFWYRQDPGLGLRLIYFSYDVKMKEKGDIPEGYSVSREKKERFSLILESASTNQTSMYLCASSLQGRPQHFGDGTRLSIL.

The genes are TRBV5-6 and TRBJ1-1, with D unclear. CDR3 size: 16 residues. Deletions cut 2 bases from V and 0 bases from J, with 14 bases between. Germline-derived CDR1 and CDR2 are SGHDT and YYEEEE. In nucleotides, the CDR3 is TGTGCCAGCAGCTTCCGGAGGGTGTCGATGAACACTGAAGCTTTCTTT. It specifies CASSFRRVSMNTEAFF.

V usage is TRBV7-9 and J usage is TRBJ2-3, with TRBD2 matching over 8 bases. The CDR3 is made up of 16 amino acids. After removal of 5 bases from V and 1 base from J, the junction contained 8 bases not matched to a gene. Germline assignment: CDR1 SEHNR and CDR2 FQNEAQ (reference sequence). CDR3 residues: CASSPPGTRGTDTQYF. The DNA of the CDR3 is TGTGCCAGCAGCCCCCCCGGGACTAGAGGCACAGATACGCAGTATTTT.

This chain uses TRBV23-1 with TRBJ1-5, with D possibly being TRBD1 (5 bases). TRBV23-1 is treated as an ORF (open reading frame) with a function not yet certain. V lost 2 bases, J lost 0 bases, and 14 bases lay in between. The length of the CDR3 is 17 residues. This chain's CDR3 is CASSQLGGADSNQPQHF. The CDR3 coding sequence is TGCGCCAGCAGTCAACTCGGAGGGGCGGATAGCAATCAGCCCCAGCATTTT.

CDR3 coding DNA: TGCGCCAGTAGTTTGGGCAGGGTGAACACTGAAGCTTTCTTT. Translated, it gives CASSLGRVNTEAFF. This rearrangement joins TRBV5-1 to TRBJ1-1, with D perhaps matching TRBD1 (5 bases). With 8 bases removed from V and 0 bases from J, the gap between germline ends came to 14 bases. CDR1 is SGHRS, CDR2 YFSETQ, per germline. There are 14 residues in the CDR3.

This chain links TRBV10-2 with TRBJ1-1, with unresolved D. The germline V and J ends were trimmed by 5 bases and 1 base, with 5 bases remaining between them. The CDR3 contains 12 residues. The germline V gene has CDR1 WSHSY and CDR2 SAAADI. CDR3 sequence reads: CASSYTNTEAFF. The CDR3 coding sequence is TGCGCCAGCAGTTACACGAACACTGAAGCTTTCTTT.

The chain links TRBV27 to TRBJ2-7; 8 nucleotides agree with TRBD1. Germline V gene sequence: CDR1 MNHEY, CDR2 SMNVEV (reference sequence). The CDR3 has 14 amino acids. V shed 8 bases and J 5 bases; nucleotides not matched to a gene: 11. The CDR3 coding sequence is TGTGCCAGCGTAATCCCGGGACAGGCCCACGAGCAGTACTTC. Encoded protein: CASVIPGQAHEQYF.

This chain joins TRBV2 and TRBJ1-2; D is possibly TRBD1 (5 bases). V gave up 1 base and J gave up 4 bases, with 13 bases separating them. The CDR3 loop spans 15 amino acids. Germline-derived CDR1 and CDR2 are SNHLY and FYNNEI. For the CDR3, the DNA is TGTGCCAGCAGTGAAGGGGGCAAGCCTAGCTATGGCTACACCTTC. Its protein product is CASSEGGKPSYGYTF.